The rows below give T cell receptor beta chains drawn from one sample of a study of blood T cell repertoires in COVID-19. Repertoires were generated with immunoSEQ multiplex PCR, while TCRdb's copy carries only in-frame clones and drops some. The repertoire consists of 200,000 to 250,000 clones, with roughly 86% occurring once and the leading ten covering 10%. Input material: PBMCs or T cells enriched from blood (not recorded which). Receptors were obtained from a man between 18 and 35 years old with acute COVID-19. Each CDR3 is given with its conserved first and last residue. D genes are given only for firm matches. Expanded clones get a size class; other rows say once, few or many, or leave the size out.

DNA | CDR3 | J | size | V | length | D
TGTGCAAGTCGGTCAGTCCTAGATCGACGGTTCTTC | CASRSVLDRRFF | TRBJ2-1 | . | TRBV12-2 | 12 | .
TGCGCCAGCAGCCAAGCGGGGGGACCCTACGAGCAGTACTTC | CASSQAGGPYEQYF | TRBJ2-7 | . | TRBV4-3 | 14 | TRBD2
TGTGCCAGCCTCGCGGAGGGCTATGGCTACACCTTC | CASLAEGYGYTF | TRBJ1-2 | once | TRBV21-1 | 12 | .
TGTGCCAGTAGTATCGGGACAGGGGTCTACGAGCAGTACTTC | CASSIGTGVYEQYF | TRBJ2-7 | . | TRBV19 | 14 | TRBD1
TGCAGCGCCTCAACAGGGCCCAACTACGAGCAGTACTTC | CSASTGPNYEQYF | TRBJ2-7 | . | TRBV29-1 | 13 | .
TGTGCCAGCAACCACGGGGATAATTCACCCCTCCACTTT | CASNHGDNSPLHF | TRBJ1-6 | . | TRBV14 | 13 | .
TGTGCCAGCAGTGAGGGGCGGAACACCGGGGAGCTGTTTTTT | CASSEGRNTGELFF | TRBJ2-2 | . | TRBV2 | 14 | .
TGCGCCAGCAGTGATGCCGGGCAGCCCCAGCATTTT | CASSDAGQPQHF | TRBJ1-5 | . | TRBV10-1 | 12 | .
TGTGCCATACTTTCCGGGCCCGGGGACAGGGCTGGCTATGGCTACACCTTC | CAILSGPGDRAGYGYTF | TRBJ1-2 | . | TRBV19 | 17 | TRBD1
TGTGCCAGCAGTGAAATGGACAATAGCTATGGCTACACCTTC | CASSEMDNSYGYTF | TRBJ1-2 | . | TRBV2 | 14 | .
TGTGCCAGCAGCCAAGGGGAGGAGGCTCAGCCCCAGCATTTT | CASSQGEEAQPQHF | TRBJ1-5 | many | TRBV4-2 | 14 | .
TGTGCCAGTCATAGGGGGAGGAACACCGGGGAGCTGTTTTTT | CASHRGRNTGELFF | TRBJ2-2 | . | TRBV19 | 14 | .
TGTGCCAGTGAGAACCGACTAGCGGGAACCAATGAGCAGTTCTTC | CASENRLAGTNEQFF | TRBJ2-1 | few | TRBV19 | 15 | TRBD2
TGTGCCAGCAGCCGCTTTTTAGGACAGTTTAATGAAAAACTGTTTTTT | CASSRFLGQFNEKLFF | TRBJ1-4 | . | TRBV7-3 | 16 | .
TGTGCCAGCAGCCCTCGACAAACTGCAACTAATGAAAAACTGTTTTTT | CASSPRQTATNEKLFF | TRBJ1-4 | . | TRBV11-2 | 16 | .
TGTGCCAGCAGTTCCCCCTCGAAGGCGGGTGGAAACACCATATATTTT | CASSSPSKAGGNTIYF | TRBJ1-3 | . | TRBV27 | 16 | .
TGTGCCAGCAGCTCGCGCAGGGAGGAGGAAAAACTGTTTTTT | CASSSRREEEKLFF | TRBJ1-4 | once | TRBV7-9 | 14 | .
TGTGCCAGCAGCTTGGGTCAGGGGGCCCGCGAGCAGTACTTC | CASSLGQGAREQYF | TRBJ2-7 | . | TRBV13 | 14 | TRBD1
TGTGCCTGGAGGTTACAAACGAACACTGAAGCTTTCTTT | CAWRLQTNTEAFF | TRBJ1-1 | . | TRBV30 | 13 | .
TGTGCCACCAGAAGTAGCGGGAGAGGAAATGAGCAGTTCTTC | CATRSSGRGNEQFF | TRBJ2-1 | . | TRBV24-1 | 14 | TRBD2
TGTGCCAGCCAACCGGGACTAGCGGGAGGGGGGCTTTACAATGAGCAGTTCTTC | CASQPGLAGGGLYNEQFF | TRBJ2-1 | . | TRBV19 | 18 | TRBD2
TGTGCCAGCAGTCGGGCATGGGGCCTCGACCAAGATCAGCCCCAGCATTTT | CASSRAWGLDQDQPQHF | TRBJ1-5 | . | TRBV28 | 17 | .
TGTGCCTGGAGTCTTCGGGACAGATACCGCGAGCAGTACTTC | CAWSLRDRYREQYF | TRBJ2-7 | . | TRBV30 | 14 | TRBD1
TGTGCCAGCTCGGCTGATCGGCGGGACACTGAAGCTTTCTTT | CASSADRRDTEAFF | TRBJ1-1 | . | TRBV25-1 | 14 | .
TGTGCCAGCAGCGCCCGGACTAGCGGGAGGGGTACCGGGGAGCTGTTTTTT | CASSARTSGRGTGELFF | TRBJ2-2 | few | TRBV11-2 | 17 | TRBD2
TGTGCCAGTAGCAGCGGACAGGGGAACGGGCAGCCCCAGCATTTT | CASSSGQGNGQPQHF | TRBJ1-5 | . | TRBV19 | 15 | TRBD1
TGTGCCATCCCGGGAAATTACACCGGGGAGCTGTTTTTT | CAIPGNYTGELFF | TRBJ2-2 | once | TRBV10-3 | 13 | .
TGTGCCAGCAGTTTATTGGGACTCCCGCCCGACAATGAGCAGTTCTTC | CASSLLGLPPDNEQFF | TRBJ2-1 | . | TRBV6-2/TRBV6-3 | 16 | .
TGTGCCAGCAGTTTAGTCCGGACAGGGGCTGGCTACACCTTC | CASSLVRTGAGYTF | TRBJ1-2 | . | TRBV28 | 14 | TRBD1
TGTGCCAGCAGCCACGTGGAGGGCCTCTACAATGAGCAGTTCTTC | CASSHVEGLYNEQFF | TRBJ2-1 | . | TRBV11-2 | 15 | .